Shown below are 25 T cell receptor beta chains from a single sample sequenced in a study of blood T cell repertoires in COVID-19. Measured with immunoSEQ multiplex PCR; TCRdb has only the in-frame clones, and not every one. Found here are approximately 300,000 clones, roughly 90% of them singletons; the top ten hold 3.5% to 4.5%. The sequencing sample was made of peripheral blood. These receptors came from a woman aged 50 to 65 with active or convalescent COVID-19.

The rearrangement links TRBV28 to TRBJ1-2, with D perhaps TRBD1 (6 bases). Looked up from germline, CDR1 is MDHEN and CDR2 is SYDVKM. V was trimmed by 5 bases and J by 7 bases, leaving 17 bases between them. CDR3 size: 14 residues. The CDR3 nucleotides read TGTGCCAGCAGTCCACACTACAGGGAGGGTGGCTACACCTTC. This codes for CASSPHYREGGYTF.

The CDR3 protein is CASSFGDRFYNEQFF. Here the CDR3 DNA reads TGTGCCAGCAGCTTTGGGGACAGATTCTACAATGAGCAGTTCTTC. The chain links TRBV5-4 to TRBJ2-1; 7 bases line up with TRBD1. The CDR3 extends over 15 amino acids. Per the germline V gene, CDR1 is SGHNT and CDR2 is YYREEE (reference sequence). V trimming: 2 bases; J trimming: 3 bases; junction bases outside the gene matches: 5.

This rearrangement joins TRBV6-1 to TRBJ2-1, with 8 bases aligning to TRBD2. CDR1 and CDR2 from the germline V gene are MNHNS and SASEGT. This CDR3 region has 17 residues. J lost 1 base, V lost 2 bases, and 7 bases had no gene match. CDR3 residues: CASSEIGAGGSYNEQFF. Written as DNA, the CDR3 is TGTGCCAGCAGTGAAATCGGGGCGGGGGGATCCTACAATGAGCAGTTCTTC.

The CDR3 DNA is TGTGCCAGCAGCCTGACAGATACAAATGAAAAACTGTTTTTT. Protein product: CASSLTDTNEKLFF. The chain joins TRBV7-9 to TRBJ1-4; possibly TRBD1 for D (5 bases). Germline V gives CDR1 SEHNR, CDR2 FQNEAQ (reference sequence). The CDR3 runs to 14 residues. Trimming stripped 5 bases from V and 5 bases from J, with 12 bases between.

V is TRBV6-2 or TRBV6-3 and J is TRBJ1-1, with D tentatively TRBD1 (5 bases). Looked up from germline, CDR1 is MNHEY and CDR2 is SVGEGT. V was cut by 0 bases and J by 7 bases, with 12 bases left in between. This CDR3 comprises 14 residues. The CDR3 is CASSYSWEGFEAFF. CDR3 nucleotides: TGTGCCAGCAGTTACTCATGGGAGGGGTTTGAAGCTTTCTTT.

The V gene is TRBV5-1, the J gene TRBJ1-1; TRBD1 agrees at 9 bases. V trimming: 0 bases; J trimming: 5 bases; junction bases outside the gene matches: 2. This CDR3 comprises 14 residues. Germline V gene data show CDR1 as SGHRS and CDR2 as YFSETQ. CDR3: CASSLVQGATEAFF. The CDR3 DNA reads TGCGCCAGCAGCTTGGTACAGGGGGCGACTGAAGCTTTCTTT.

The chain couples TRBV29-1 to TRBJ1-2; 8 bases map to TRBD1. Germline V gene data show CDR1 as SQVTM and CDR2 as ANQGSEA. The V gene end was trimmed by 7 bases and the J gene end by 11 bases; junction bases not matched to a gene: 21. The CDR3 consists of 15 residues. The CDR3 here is CSGGPPTGATGGYTF. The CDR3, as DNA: TGCAGCGGAGGTCCCCCGACAGGGGCCACAGGGGGTTACACCTTC.

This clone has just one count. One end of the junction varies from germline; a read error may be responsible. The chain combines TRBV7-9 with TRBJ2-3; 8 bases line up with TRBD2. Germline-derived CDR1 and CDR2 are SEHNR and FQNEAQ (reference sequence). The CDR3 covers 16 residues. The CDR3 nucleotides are TGTGCCGGCAGCTCCCGTAGTAGCGGGAACACAGATACGCAGTATTTT. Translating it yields CAGSSRSSGNTDTQYF.

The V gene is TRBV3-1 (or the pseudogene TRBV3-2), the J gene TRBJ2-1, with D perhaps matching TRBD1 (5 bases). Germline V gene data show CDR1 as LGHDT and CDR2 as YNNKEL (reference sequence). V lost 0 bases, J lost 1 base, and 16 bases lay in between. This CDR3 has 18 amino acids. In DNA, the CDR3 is TGTGCCAGCAGCCAAGATCTTACAGGCCGGTGGTCCTACAATGAGCAGTTCTTC. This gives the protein CASSQDLTGRWSYNEQFF.

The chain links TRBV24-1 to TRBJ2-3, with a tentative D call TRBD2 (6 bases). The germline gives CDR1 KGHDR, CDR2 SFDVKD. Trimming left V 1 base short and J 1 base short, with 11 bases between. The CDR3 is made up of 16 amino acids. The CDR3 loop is CATSDFGGAGTDTQYF. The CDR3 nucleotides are TGTGCCACCAGTGATTTTGGAGGGGCTGGCACAGATACGCAGTATTTT.

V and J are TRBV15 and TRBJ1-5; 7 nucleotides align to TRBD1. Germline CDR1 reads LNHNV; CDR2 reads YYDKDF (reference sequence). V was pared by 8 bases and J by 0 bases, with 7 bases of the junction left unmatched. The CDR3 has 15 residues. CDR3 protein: CATHDRAYSNQPQHF. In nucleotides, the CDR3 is TGTGCCACCCACGACAGGGCCTATAGCAATCAGCCCCAGCATTTT.

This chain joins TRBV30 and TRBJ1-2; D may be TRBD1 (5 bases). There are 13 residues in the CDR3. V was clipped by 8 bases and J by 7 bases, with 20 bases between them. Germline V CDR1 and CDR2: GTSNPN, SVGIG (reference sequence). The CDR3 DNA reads TGTGCCGGGGGAGACAGCTCGGAGGGTGGCTACACCTTC. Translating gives CAGGDSSEGGYTF.

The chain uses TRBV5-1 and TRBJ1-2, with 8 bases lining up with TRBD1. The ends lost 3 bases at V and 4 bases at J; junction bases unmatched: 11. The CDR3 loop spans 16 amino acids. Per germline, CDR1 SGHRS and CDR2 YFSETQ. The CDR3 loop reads CASSSKTGTGVYGYTF. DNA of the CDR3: TGCGCCAGCAGCTCTAAAACCGGGACAGGAGTCTATGGCTACACCTTC.

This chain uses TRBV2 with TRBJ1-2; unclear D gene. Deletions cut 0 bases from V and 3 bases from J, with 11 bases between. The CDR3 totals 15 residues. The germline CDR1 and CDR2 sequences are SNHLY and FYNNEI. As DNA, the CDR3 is TGTGCCAGCAGTGAAGCTACTGCAGCGTACTATGGCTACACCTTC. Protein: CASSEATAAYYGYTF.

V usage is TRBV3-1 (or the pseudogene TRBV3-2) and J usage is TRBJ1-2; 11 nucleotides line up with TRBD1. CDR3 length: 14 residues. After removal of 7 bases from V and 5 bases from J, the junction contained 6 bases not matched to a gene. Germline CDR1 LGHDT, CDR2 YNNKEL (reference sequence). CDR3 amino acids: CASTNRDRGYGYTF. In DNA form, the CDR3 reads TGTGCCAGCACCAACCGGGACAGGGGGTATGGCTACACCTTC.

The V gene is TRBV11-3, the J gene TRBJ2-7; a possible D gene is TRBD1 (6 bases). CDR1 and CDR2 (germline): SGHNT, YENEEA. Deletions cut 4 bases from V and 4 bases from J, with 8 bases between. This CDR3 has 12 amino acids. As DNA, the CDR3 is TGTGCCAGCAGCTCGACAGGTTACGAGCAGTACTTC. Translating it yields CASSSTGYEQYF.

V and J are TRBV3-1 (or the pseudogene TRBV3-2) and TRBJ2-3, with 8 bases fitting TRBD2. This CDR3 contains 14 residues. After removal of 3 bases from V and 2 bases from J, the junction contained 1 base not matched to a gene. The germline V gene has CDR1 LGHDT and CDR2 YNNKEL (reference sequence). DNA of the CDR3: TGTGCCAGCAGCCAGACTAGCGACACAGATACGCAGTATTTT. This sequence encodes CASSQTSDTDTQYF.

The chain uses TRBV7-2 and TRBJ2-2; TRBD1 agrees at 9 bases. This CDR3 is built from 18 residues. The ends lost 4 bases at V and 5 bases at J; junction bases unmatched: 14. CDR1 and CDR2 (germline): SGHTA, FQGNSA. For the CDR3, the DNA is TGTGCCAGCAGCTCCCAGCCGGGACAGGGACGTCGAACCGGGGAGCTGTTTTTT. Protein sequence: CASSSQPGQGRRTGELFF.

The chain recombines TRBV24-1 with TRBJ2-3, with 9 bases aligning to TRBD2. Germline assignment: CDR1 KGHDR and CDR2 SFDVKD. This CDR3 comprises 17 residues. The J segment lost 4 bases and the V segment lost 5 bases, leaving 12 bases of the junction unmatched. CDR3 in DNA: TGTGCCACCAGTGTACCGGGACTAGCATCGAATGCAGATACGCAGTATTTT. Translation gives CATSVPGLASNADTQYF.

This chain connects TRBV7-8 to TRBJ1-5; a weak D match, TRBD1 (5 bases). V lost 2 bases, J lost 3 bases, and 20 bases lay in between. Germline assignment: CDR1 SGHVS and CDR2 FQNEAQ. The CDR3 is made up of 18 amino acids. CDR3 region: CASSLYPTLTGFNQPQHF. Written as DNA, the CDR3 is TGTGCCAGCAGCTTATATCCGACTCTTACAGGCTTCAATCAGCCCCAGCATTTT.

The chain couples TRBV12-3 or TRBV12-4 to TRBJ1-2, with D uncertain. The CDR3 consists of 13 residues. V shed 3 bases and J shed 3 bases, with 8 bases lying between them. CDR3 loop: CASSFAQYYGYTF. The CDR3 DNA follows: TGTGCCAGCAGTTTCGCACAGTACTATGGCTACACCTTC.

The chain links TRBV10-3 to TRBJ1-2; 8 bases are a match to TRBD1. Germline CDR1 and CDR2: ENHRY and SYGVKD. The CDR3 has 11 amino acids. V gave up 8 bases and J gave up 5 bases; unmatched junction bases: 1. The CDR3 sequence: CAIWTGYGYTF. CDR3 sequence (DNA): TGTGCCATCTGGACAGGGTATGGCTACACCTTC.

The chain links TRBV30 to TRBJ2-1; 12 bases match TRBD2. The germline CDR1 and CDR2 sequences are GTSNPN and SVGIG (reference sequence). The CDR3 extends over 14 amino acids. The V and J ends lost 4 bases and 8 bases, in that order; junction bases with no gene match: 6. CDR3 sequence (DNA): TGTGCCTGGACTAGCGGGAGGGCCCAACATGAGCAGTTCTTC. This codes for CAWTSGRAQHEQFF.

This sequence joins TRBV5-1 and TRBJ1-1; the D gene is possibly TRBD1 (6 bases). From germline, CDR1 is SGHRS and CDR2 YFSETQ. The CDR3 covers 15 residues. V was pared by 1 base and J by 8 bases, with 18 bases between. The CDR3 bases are TGCGCCAGCAGCTTGTTGGAGCAGGGGAGTAGGGAAGCTTTCTTT. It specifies CASSLLEQGSREAFF. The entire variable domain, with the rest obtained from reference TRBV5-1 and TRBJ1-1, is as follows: KAGVTQTPRYLIKTRGQQVTLSCSPISGHRSVSWYQQTPGQGLQFLFEYFSETQRNKGNFPGRFSGRQFSNSRSEMNVSTLELGDSALYLCASSLLEQGSREAFFGQGTRLTVV.

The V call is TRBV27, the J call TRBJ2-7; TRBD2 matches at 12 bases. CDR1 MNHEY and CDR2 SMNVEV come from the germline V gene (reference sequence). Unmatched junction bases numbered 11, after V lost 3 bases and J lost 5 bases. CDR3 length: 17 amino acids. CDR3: CASSFILTSGSPHEQYF. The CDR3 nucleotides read TGTGCCAGCAGTTTTATTCTGACTAGCGGGAGCCCCCACGAGCAGTACTTC.